A selection of T cell receptor beta chains follows, all from one sample in a study of T cells in Graves' hyperthyroidism and ophthalmopathy. A single record per CDR3 protein comes from TCRdb applying MiXCR to the multiplex PCR reads. The top ten hold about 25% of the sample, which has roughly 100,000 distinct CDR3 sequences, 40% to 50% seen once. The sample comprised blood. The receptors shown here come from a man aged 35 to 55 with Graves' hyperthyroidism. Both conserved end residues are part of each CDR3.

CDR3	V	J	length
CASSQGLGETYEQYF	TRBV6-5	TRBJ2-7	15
CSARDHRSLNAEAFF	TRBV20-1	TRBJ1-1	15
CASRVTDYGYTF	TRBV2	TRBJ1-2	12
CASSYTPDRATYEQYF	TRBV6-2/TRBV6-3	TRBJ2-7	16
CASSYFSGSDTQYF	TRBV6-2/TRBV6-3	TRBJ2-3	14
CASSGQEKLFF	TRBV7-9	TRBJ1-4	11
CASRAGVSGWNSYEQYF	TRBV2	TRBJ2-7	17
CAWARVVAFF	TRBV30	TRBJ1-1	10
CASSTTGGRTDTQYF	TRBV7-9	TRBJ2-3	15
CASSHPTTAGNTTYF	TRBV7-2	TRBJ1-3	15
CASSLPTSGTYEQYF	TRBV7-2	TRBJ2-7	15
CASSIGQGRSNTEAFF	TRBV19	TRBJ1-1	16
CASSYEGYKRHTQYF	TRBV7-3	TRBJ2-3	15
CASSYTQSGLAGGPETQYF	TRBV6-6	TRBJ2-5	19
CASSDSKTGQGAYEQYF	TRBV6-4	TRBJ2-7	17
CASRLVGGTNEKLFF	TRBV2	TRBJ1-4	15
CSAPPRGSGYTF	TRBV20-1	TRBJ1-2	12
CASSYSGRLNTEAFF	TRBV6-5	TRBJ1-1	15
CSARVRTGWNSYEQYF	TRBV20-1	TRBJ2-7	16
CASSPLESNTEAFF	TRBV6-5	TRBJ1-1	14
CASILHHGEYEQYF	TRBV6-4	TRBJ2-7	14
CSARATSDPFF	TRBV20-1	TRBJ2-1	11
CSASAGDCEQYF	TRBV20-1	TRBJ2-7	12
CASSPPASKDTQYF	TRBV7-2	TRBJ2-3	14
CASRQENTEAFF	TRBV12-3/TRBV12-4	TRBJ1-1	12
CASSHTAGPTYSNQPQRF	TRBV14	TRBJ1-5	18
CASSPSTTGANEKLFF	TRBV5-1	TRBJ1-4	16
CASSLGQKNSPLHF	TRBV5-6	TRBJ1-6	14